This entry describes one T cell receptor (beta chain). These data belong to a study of blood T cell repertoires in COVID-19. The wider study: COVID-19 samples collected from the United States, Italy and Spain covered acute and convalescent phases. T cells, B-cell-depleted T cells, or PBMCs provided the cDNA or gDNA that served as material.

The repertoire was sequenced with immunoSEQ multiplex PCR; TCRdb's copy has only in-frame clones and lacks some. This sample has some 260,000 clones, with over 65% found just once. The CDR3 runs 15 residues. The germline gives CDR1 MGHRA, CDR2 YSYEKL. The germline V and J ends were trimmed by 1 base and 3 bases, with 12 bases remaining between them. Source material: peripheral blood. This receptor was taken from a woman of 80 years or more with acute or convalescent COVID-19. The chain couples TRBV4-1 to TRBJ2-5; D may be TRBD2 (5 bases). The CDR3 reads CASSQAGVGKETQYF. The CDR3 bases are TGCGCCAGCAGCCAAGCCGGGGTTGGAAAAGAGACCCAGTACTTC.